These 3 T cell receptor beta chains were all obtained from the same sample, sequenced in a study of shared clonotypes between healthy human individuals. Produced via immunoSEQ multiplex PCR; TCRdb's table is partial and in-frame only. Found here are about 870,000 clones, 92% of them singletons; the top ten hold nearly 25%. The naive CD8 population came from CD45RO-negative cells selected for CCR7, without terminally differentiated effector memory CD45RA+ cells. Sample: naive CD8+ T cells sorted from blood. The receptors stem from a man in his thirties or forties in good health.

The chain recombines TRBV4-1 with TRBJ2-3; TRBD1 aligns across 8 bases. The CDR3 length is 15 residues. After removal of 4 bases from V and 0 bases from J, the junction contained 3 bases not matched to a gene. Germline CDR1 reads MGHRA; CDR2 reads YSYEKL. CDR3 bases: TGCGCCAGCAGCCCCAGGGGGCCTAGCACAGATACGCAGTATTTT. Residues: CASSPRGPSTDTQYF.

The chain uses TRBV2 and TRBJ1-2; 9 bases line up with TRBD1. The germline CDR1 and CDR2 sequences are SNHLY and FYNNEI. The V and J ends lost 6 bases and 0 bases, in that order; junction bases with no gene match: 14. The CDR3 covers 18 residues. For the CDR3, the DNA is TGTGCCAGCAGCGACAACCGGGACAGGGACCTAGCTAACTATGGCTACACCTTC. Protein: CASSDNRDRDLANYGYTF.

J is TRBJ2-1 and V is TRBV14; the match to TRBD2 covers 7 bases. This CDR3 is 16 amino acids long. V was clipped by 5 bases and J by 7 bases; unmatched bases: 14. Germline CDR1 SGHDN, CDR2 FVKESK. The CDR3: CASSELKRGARNEQFF. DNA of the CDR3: TGTGCCAGCAGCGAACTGAAGCGGGGAGCTAGGAATGAGCAGTTCTTC.